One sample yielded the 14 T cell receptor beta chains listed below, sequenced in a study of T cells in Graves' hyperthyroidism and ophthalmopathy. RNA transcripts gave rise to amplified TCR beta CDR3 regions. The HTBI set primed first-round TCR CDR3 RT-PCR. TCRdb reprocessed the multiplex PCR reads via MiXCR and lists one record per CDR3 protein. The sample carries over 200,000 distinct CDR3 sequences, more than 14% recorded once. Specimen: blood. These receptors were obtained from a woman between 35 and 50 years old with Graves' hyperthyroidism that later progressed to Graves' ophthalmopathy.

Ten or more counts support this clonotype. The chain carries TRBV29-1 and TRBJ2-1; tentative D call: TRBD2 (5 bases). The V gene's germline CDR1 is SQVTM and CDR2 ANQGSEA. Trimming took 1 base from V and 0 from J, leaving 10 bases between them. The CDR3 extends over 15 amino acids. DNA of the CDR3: TGCAGCGTTGAAGCCCCGGGGATCTCCTACAATGAGCAGTTCTTC. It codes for CSVEAPGISYNEQFF.

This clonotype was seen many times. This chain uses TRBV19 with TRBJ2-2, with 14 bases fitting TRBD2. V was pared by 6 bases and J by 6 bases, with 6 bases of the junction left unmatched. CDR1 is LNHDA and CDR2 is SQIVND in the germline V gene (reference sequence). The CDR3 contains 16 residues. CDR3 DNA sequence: TGTGCCAGTAGCCAAGGACTAGCGGGAGGCTCCGGGGAGCTGTTTTTT. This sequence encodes CASSQGLAGGSGELFF.

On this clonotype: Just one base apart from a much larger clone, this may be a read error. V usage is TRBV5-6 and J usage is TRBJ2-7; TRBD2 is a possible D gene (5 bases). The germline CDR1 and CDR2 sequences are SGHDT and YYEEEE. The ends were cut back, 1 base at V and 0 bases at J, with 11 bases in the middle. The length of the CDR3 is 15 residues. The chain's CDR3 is CASSLSERASYEQYF. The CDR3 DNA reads TGTGCCAGCAGCTTGTCTGAGAGGGCCTCCTACGAGCAGTACTTC.

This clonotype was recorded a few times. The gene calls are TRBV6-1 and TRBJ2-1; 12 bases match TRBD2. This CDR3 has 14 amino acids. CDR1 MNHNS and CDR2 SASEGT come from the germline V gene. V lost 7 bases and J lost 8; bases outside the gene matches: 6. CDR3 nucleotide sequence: TGTGCCAGCACAGGACTAGCGGGACGGTATGAGCAGTTCTTC. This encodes CASTGLAGRYEQFF.

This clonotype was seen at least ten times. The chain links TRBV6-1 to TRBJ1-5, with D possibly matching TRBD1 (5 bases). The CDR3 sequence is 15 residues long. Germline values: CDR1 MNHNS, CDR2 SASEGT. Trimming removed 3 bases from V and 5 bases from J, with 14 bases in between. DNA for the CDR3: TGTGCCAGCAGTGATGCTAAGGACACTTATCAGCCCCAGCATTTT. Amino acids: CASSDAKDTYQPQHF.

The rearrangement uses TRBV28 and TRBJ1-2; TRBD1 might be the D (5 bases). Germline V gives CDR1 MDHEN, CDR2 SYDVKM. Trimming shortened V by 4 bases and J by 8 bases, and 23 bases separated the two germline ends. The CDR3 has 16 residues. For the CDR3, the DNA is TGTGCCAGCAGTTCACCCGGGATCGGGGGTTCGGGGGGCTACACCTTC. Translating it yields CASSSPGIGGSGGYTF.

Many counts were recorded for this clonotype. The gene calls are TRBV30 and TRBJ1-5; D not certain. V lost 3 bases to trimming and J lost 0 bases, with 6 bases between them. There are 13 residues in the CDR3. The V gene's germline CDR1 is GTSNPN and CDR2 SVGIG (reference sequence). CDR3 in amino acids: CAWSKGSNQPQHF. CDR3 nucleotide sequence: TGTGCCTGGAGCAAGGGTAGCAATCAGCCCCAGCATTTT.

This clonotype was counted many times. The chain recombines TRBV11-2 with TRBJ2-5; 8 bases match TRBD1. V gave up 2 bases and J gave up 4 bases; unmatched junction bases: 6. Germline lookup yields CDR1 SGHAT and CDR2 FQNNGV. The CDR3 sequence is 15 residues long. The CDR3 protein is CASSLRQGIRETQYF. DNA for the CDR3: TGTGCCAGCAGCTTACGACAGGGGATTCGAGAGACCCAGTACTTC.

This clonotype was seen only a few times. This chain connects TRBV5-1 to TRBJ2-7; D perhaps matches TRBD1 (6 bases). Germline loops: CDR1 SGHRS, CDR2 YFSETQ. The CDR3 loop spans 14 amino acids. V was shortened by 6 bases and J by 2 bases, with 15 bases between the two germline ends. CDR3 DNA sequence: TGCGCCAGCAAGTACCGGGACACTGCCTACGAGCAGTACTTC. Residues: CASKYRDTAYEQYF.

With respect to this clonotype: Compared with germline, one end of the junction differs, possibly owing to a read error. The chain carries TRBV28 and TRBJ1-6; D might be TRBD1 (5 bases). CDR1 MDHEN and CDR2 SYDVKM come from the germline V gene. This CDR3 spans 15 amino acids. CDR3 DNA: TGTGCCAGCAGTTCCGTGGGACGCCGTAATTCACCCCCCCACTTT. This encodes CASSSVGRRNSPPHF.

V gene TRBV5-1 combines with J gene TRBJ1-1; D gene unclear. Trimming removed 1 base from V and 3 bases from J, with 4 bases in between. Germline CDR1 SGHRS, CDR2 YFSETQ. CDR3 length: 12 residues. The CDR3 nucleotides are TGCGCCAGCAGCTTGACCCACACTGAAGCTTTCTTT. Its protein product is CASSLTHTEAFF. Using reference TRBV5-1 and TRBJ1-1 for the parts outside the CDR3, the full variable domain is KAGVTQTPRYLIKTRGQQVTLSCSPISGHRSVSWYQQTPGQGLQFLFEYFSETQRNKGNFPGRFSGRQFSNSRSEMNVSTLELGDSALYLCASSLTHTEAFFGQGTRLTVV.

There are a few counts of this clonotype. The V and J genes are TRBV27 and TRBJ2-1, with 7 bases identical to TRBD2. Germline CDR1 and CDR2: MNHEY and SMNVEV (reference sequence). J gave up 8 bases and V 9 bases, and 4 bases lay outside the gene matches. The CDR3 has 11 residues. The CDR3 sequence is CASQTSHEQFF. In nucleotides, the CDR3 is TGTGCCAGTCAGACTAGCCATGAGCAGTTCTTC.

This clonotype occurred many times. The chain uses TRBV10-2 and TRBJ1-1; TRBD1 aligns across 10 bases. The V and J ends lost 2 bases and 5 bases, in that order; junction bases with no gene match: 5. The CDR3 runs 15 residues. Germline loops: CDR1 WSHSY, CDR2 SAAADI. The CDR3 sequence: CASSEAGTGDTEAFF. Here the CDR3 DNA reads TGCGCCAGCAGTGAGGCCGGGACAGGGGATACTGAAGCTTTCTTT.

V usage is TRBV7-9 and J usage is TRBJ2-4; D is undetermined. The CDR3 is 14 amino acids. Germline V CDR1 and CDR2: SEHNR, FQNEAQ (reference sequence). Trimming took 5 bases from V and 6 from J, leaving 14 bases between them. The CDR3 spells CASSPRDPGNIQYF. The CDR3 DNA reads TGTGCCAGCAGCCCCAGAGACCCCGGAAACATTCAGTACTTC. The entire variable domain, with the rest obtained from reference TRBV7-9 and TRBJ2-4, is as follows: DTGVSQNPRHKITKRGQNVTFRCDPISEHNRLYWYRQTLGQGPEFLTYFQNEAQLEKSRLLSDRFSAERPKGSFSTLEIQRTEQGDSAMYLCASSPRDPGNIQYFGAGTRLSVL.